The 17 T cell receptor beta chains reported below all come from one sample, sequenced in a study of cytomegalovirus exposure and HLA in healthy donors. Primers included in the PCR were 60 Vbeta and 13 Jbeta primers. The assay was immunoSEQ multiplex PCR, and TCRdb's table has in-frame clones only and misses some. The sample has around 130,000 clones, approximately 81% seen once. The sample consisted of PBMCs. Source of these receptors: a woman aged 40 to 50 in good health and CMV-seronegative.

The V gene is TRBV6-6, the J gene TRBJ2-7, with 8 bases matching TRBD1. Losses at the gene ends were 6 bases for V and 1 base for J; bases not matched to a gene: 2. This CDR3 comprises 13 residues. Germline V gene lookup returns CDR1 MNHNY and CDR2 SVGAGI (reference sequence). CDR3 amino acids: CASSGQGSYEQYF. In DNA form, the CDR3 reads TGTGCCAGCAGCGGACAGGGTTCCTACGAGCAGTACTTC.

This clone was observed a few times. The chain joins TRBV7-9 to TRBJ1-1; tentatively, D is TRBD1 (5 bases). The CDR3 has 12 residues. Germline loops: CDR1 SEHNR, CDR2 FQNEAQ (reference sequence). The V end was cut by 5 bases, the J end by 5 bases, with 9 bases between. DNA for the CDR3: TGTGCCAGCAGCCGCCAGGGTACTGAAGCTTTCTTT. Translation: CASSRQGTEAFF.

The chain joins TRBV7-3 to TRBJ2-1; 7 nucleotides agree with TRBD2. The germline CDR1 and CDR2 sequences are SGHTA and FQGTGA. Germline trimming cut 1 base from V and 0 bases from J; bases unmatched to any gene: 0. The CDR3 has 15 residues. CDR3 in DNA: TGTGCCAGCAGCTTAAGCGGGGGCTCCTACAATGAGCAGTTCTTC. Protein: CASSLSGGSYNEQFF. The full variable domain, with the rest looked up from reference TRBV7-3 and TRBJ2-1, is GAGVSQTPSNKVTEKGKYVELRCDPISGHTALYWYRQSLGQGPEFLIYFQGTGAADDSGLPNDRFFAVRPEGSVSTLKIQRTERGDSAVYLCASSLSGGSYNEQFFGPGTRLTVL.

This rearrangement joins TRBV15 to TRBJ2-5; D perhaps matches TRBD2 (6 bases). This CDR3 has 15 amino acids. V dropped 2 bases and J dropped 5 bases, with 15 bases sitting between them. CDR1 is LNHNV and CDR2 is YYDKDF in the germline V gene (reference sequence). The CDR3: CATSRFLGEEETQYF. As DNA, the CDR3 is TGTGCCACCAGCAGATTCCTAGGGGAGGAGGAGACCCAGTACTTC.

V usage is TRBV18 and J usage is TRBJ2-7, with D possibly matching TRBD1 (5 bases). The V and J ends lost 1 base and 3 bases respectively, with 13 bases between them. The V gene's germline CDR1 is KGHSH and CDR2 LQKENI. This CDR3 is built from 15 residues. CDR3 coding DNA: TGTGCCAGCTCACCACTCGGGTTAGGGGTCTACGAGCAGTACTTC. Encoded protein: CASSPLGLGVYEQYF.

V gene TRBV10-3 combines with J gene TRBJ2-3; 12 bases match TRBD2. Germline lookup yields CDR1 ENHRY and CDR2 SYGVKD. The CDR3 is 16 residues long. V gave up 4 bases and J gave up 3 bases; unmatched junction bases: 5. CDR3 region: CAISGATSGSTDTQYF. CDR3 sequence (DNA): TGTGCCATCAGTGGCGCGACTAGCGGGAGTACAGATACGCAGTATTTT.

This rearrangement joins TRBV5-1 to TRBJ1-1; D possibly corresponds to TRBD1 (5 bases). The CDR3 totals 14 residues. Trimming pared 7 bases from V and 3 bases from J, leaving 16 bases between. Looked up from germline, CDR1 is SGHRS and CDR2 is YFSETQ. The CDR3 bases are TGCGCCAGCGAGCAGGGATTTGGCGACACTGAAGCTTTCTTT. It translates to CASEQGFGDTEAFF.

The chain employs TRBV5-6 and TRBJ2-7; 10 bases agree with TRBD1. The CDR3 has 15 residues. V gave up 5 bases and J gave up 4 bases; unmatched junction bases: 9. Looked up from germline, CDR1 is SGHDT and CDR2 is YYEEEE. CDR3 in DNA: TGTGCCAGCAGGAAAGCCGGGACAGGGGTTTACGAGCAGTACTTC. Encoded protein: CASRKAGTGVYEQYF.

V and J are TRBV5-5 and TRBJ2-1; 12 bases agree with TRBD2. The CDR3 loop spans 16 amino acids. Germline trimming cut 4 bases from V and 3 bases from J; bases unmatched to any gene: 5. Germline values: CDR1 SGHKS, CDR2 YYEKEE (reference sequence). The CDR3 spells CASSVLAGGIYNEQFF. The CDR3 nucleotides are TGTGCCAGCAGCGTCCTAGCGGGAGGGATCTACAATGAGCAGTTCTTC.

This chain links TRBV19 with TRBJ1-6; no reliable D call. Between the trimmed V and J ends, which lost 6 bases and 8 bases, there was a span of 11 bases. The CDR3 length is 13 residues. Germline V CDR1 and CDR2: LNHDA, SQIVND (reference sequence). The CDR3 DNA sequence: TGTGCCAGTAGCATGATCGGAGATTCACCCCTCCACTTT. This codes for CASSMIGDSPLHF.

This clone appeared a single time. The V call is TRBV5-4, the J call TRBJ2-2; perhaps TRBD1 as D (6 bases). Per germline, CDR1 SGHNT and CDR2 YYREEE (reference sequence). Between the trimmed V and J ends, which lost 3 bases and 0 bases, there was a span of 9 bases. This CDR3 has 15 amino acids. The CDR3 is CASSSGQANTGELFF. DNA of the CDR3: TGTGCCAGCAGCTCGGGACAAGCGAACACCGGGGAGCTGTTTTTT.

The V gene is TRBV11-2, the J gene TRBJ2-1; 10 nucleotides line up with TRBD1. With V trimmed by 1 base and J by 1 base, 4 bases remained unmatched. The CDR3 extends over 17 amino acids. Per the germline V gene, CDR1 is SGHAT and CDR2 is FQNNGV. The CDR3 DNA follows: TGTGCCAGCAGCTTAGCACCGGGACAGGGGTCCTACAATGAGCAGTTCTTC. This sequence encodes CASSLAPGQGSYNEQFF.

With respect to this clone: An end of the junction differs from the germline gene, which may be a read error. The genes are TRBV7-9 and TRBJ1-3; the D gene is possibly TRBD1 (5 bases). This CDR3 contains 16 residues. In germline, CDR1 is SEHNR, CDR2 FQNEAQ (reference sequence). The CDR3 sequence is CSSSLSGPFQGNTIYF. CDR3 in DNA: TGTTCCAGCAGCTTATCAGGGCCCTTTCAAGGAAACACCATATATTTT.

The V and J genes are TRBV6-1 and TRBJ2-7; 12 bases line up with TRBD1. Germline V gene lookup returns CDR1 MNHNS and CDR2 SASEGT. Unmatched junction bases numbered 5, after V lost 6 bases and J lost 2 bases. This CDR3 region has 15 residues. The CDR3 coding sequence is TGTGCCAGCAGAGGGGACAGGGGGCTAACCTACGAGCAGTACTTC. Amino acid sequence: CASRGDRGLTYEQYF.

The chain couples TRBV5-4 to TRBJ2-3; the match to TRBD2 covers 12 bases. Per the germline V gene, CDR1 is SGHNT and CDR2 is YYREEE (reference sequence). The CDR3 extends over 17 amino acids. The J segment lost 7 bases and the V segment lost 4 bases, leaving 13 bases of the junction unmatched. The CDR3 loop is CASSPGGLAGHLNTQYF. Here the CDR3 DNA reads TGTGCCAGCAGCCCGGGAGGACTAGCGGGGCATTTGAATACGCAGTATTTT. Full variable domain (remainder filled in from reference TRBV5-4 and TRBJ2-3): ETGVTQSPTHLIKTRGQQVTLRCSSQSGHNTVSWYQQALGQGPQFIFQYYREEENGRGNFPPRFSGLQFPNYSSELNVNALELDDSALYLCASSPGGLAGHLNTQYFGPGTRLTVL.

The chain combines TRBV4-2 with TRBJ2-5; 10 nucleotides align to TRBD2. V was pared by 0 bases and J by 12 bases, with 10 bases of the junction left unmatched. This CDR3 is built from 15 residues. Germline V gene data show CDR1 as LGHNA and CDR2 as YNFKEQ. DNA of the CDR3: TGTGCCAGCAGCCAAGATCGAGAAGCGGGAGGGCCAGAGTACTTC. Its translation is CASSQDREAGGPEYF.

The chain recombines TRBV27 with TRBJ1-1, with D possibly matching TRBD1 (6 bases). Germline values: CDR1 MNHEY, CDR2 SMNVEV (reference sequence). V was pared by 9 bases and J by 5 bases, with 28 bases between. The CDR3 loop spans 17 amino acids. The CDR3 is CASIRLLGGSLFTEAFF. The DNA of the CDR3 is TGTGCCAGTATCCGATTGTTAGGGGGTTCTTTGTTTACTGAAGCTTTCTTT.